This T cell receptor beta chain stems from a study of cutaneous CD30+ T cell lymphoproliferative disorder and hepatitis E (dated 2018 in TCRdb). About this clone: It lacks a known antigen. Within one base of it there is no much larger clone, and no base qualities were kept.

To prepare the library, the immunoSEQ multiplex PCR assay was applied. Entries here come from immuneACCESS through TCRdb and include only in-frame sequences with V and J called. Some clones fail to appear in such tables; in the studies checked, an unresolved V gene covers under half of the shortfall, and the cause of the remainder is unknown. The sample table lists 550 to 650 clones, 84% of them with a count of one. The ten largest clones capture roughly 75% of the sample. CDR1 is given as LGHNA and CDR2 as YSLEER, both from the germline V gene. V lost 2 bases and J lost 5 bases; the stretch between them is 10 bases long. The CDR3, from cysteine to phenylalanine, totals 13 residues. Only the CDR3 DNA stays, 39 bases, in frame from base 1.

Sequenced sample: liver tissue. The rearrangement combines TRBV4-3 with TRBJ2-7; the D gene lacks a confident call. This receptor was identified in a human donor with a cutaneous T cell lymphoproliferative disorder associated with hepatitis E virus. The CDR3 protein is CASSQFRFDEQYF. The nucleotides are TGCGCCAGCAGCCAATTTCGCTTCGACGAGCAGTACTTC.